This entry is about one T cell receptor beta chain. The read is 3 residues too short to cover the CDR3 end, so that end is filled in from the germline J gene. Germline-derived CDR1 and CDR2 are SNHLY and FYNNEI. CDR3 length: 16 amino acids. V lost 3 bases, J lost 3 bases, and 8 bases stayed unmatched. Libraries were prepared by immunoSEQ multiplex PCR; TCRdb keeps only in-frame clonotypes and omits some of them. The specimen's table records about 32,000 clones. These data belong to a study of T cells in women clearing cervical HPV infection. Study at large: Case blood was drawn when the lesion was first found; control blood after infection became undetectable.

The sequence derives from a woman aged 18 to 75 with a cervical HPV16 infection that either progressed to CIN3+ or cleared (not recorded which). The chain recombines TRBV2 with TRBJ1-2; 9 bases fit TRBD1. The sample consisted of blood buffy coat. CDR3 protein: CASSDSGTGFYYGYTF. The sequenced part of the CDR3 DNA is TGTGCCAGCAGTGATTCTGGGACAGGGTTTTACTATGGC.